The present TCR beta chain was sequenced within a study of cytomegalovirus exposure and HLA in healthy donors. This clone has a single count. PCR was performed using 60 Vbeta and 13 Jbeta primers. Sequencing used immunoSEQ multiplex PCR; TCRdb keeps in-frame clones, though not all of them. In the table there are 130,000 or so clones, roughly 75% of which are singletons. Germline loops: CDR1 SGHRS, CDR2 YFSETQ. CDR3 size: 16 residues. The V gene end was trimmed by 6 bases and the J gene end by 0 bases; junction bases not matched to a gene: 11. The chain uses TRBV5-1 and TRBJ1-1, with 7 nucleotides matching TRBD1. This receptor was identified in a man aged 35 to 55 in good health and CMV-seronegative. Sequencing was done on a sample of PBMCs. CDR3 residues: CASTRQGSLMNTEAFF. The DNA of the CDR3 is TGCGCCAGCACCCGACAGGGTTCTCTCATGAACACTGAAGCTTTCTTT.